This entry is about one T cell receptor beta chain. The CDR3 is made up of 14 amino acids. The V gene end was trimmed by 1 base and the J gene end by 5 bases; junction bases not matched to a gene: 6. Germline V gene lookup returns CDR1 SGHRS and CDR2 YFSETQ. This specimen comes from a study of shared T cell receptors in the human thymus. Sequenced by immunoSEQ multiplex PCR; TCRdb stores in-frame clones only, minus some. This table holds about 660,000 clones, approximately 90% found once. These sequences were also reported in another study, on human thymus T cells.

Sequenced input: thymocytes. The rearrangement links TRBV5-1 to TRBJ2-7, with 7 bases fitting TRBD1. The sequence was collected from a boy younger than two with a congenital heart defect. CDR3 residues: CASSLRGGFDEQYF. The CDR3 DNA reads TGCGCCAGCAGCTTGAGAGGGGGCTTCGACGAGCAGTACTTC.